This T cell receptor (beta chain) was profiled in a study of Tregs in tolerant kidney transplant recipients. CDR1 is GTSNPN, CDR2 SVGIG, per germline (reference sequence). V lost 4 bases and J lost 0; bases outside the gene matches: 5. The CDR3 is 14 residues long. In the case of this clone: Sequencing ends 3 residues short of the CDR3 end; the germline J gene provides the rest.

Clones were sequenced by immunoSEQ multiplex PCR, and TCRdb holds only the in-frame ones, with some missing. The repertoire table contains about 30,000 clones. Sequences were derived from CD8+ T cells from blood, sampled before the transplant. The V and J genes are TRBV30 and TRBJ1-1; the match to TRBD1 covers 7 bases. This receptor was taken from a human donor who received a combined kidney and bone marrow transplant. CDR3 bases read: TGTGCCTGGACACAGGGGTTGGTGAACACTGAA. Protein: CAWTQGLVNTE. The complete CDR3 reads CAWTQGLVNTEAFF.